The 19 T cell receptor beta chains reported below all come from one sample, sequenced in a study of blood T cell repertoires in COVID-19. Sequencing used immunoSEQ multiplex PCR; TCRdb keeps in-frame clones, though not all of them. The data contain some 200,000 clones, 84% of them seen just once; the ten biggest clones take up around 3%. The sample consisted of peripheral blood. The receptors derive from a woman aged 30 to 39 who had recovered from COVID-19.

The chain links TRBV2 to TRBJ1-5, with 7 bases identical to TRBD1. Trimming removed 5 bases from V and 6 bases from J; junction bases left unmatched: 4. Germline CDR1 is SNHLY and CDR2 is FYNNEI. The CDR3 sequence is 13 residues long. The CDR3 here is CASSTGESQPQHF. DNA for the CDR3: TGTGCCAGCAGTACAGGGGAAAGTCAGCCCCAGCATTTT.

The CDR3 loop reads CASGTENIQYF. The CDR3 nucleotides read TGTGCCAGCGGGACAGAGAACATTCAGTACTTC. The chain recombines TRBV2 with TRBJ2-4, with TRBD1 identical over 7 bases. Germline CDR1 SNHLY, CDR2 FYNNEI. The CDR3 covers 11 residues. With V trimmed by 8 bases and J by 7 bases, 2 bases remained unmatched.

The CDR3 region has the DNA TGTGCCAGCAGGGGAGGTGAAAAACTGTTTTTT. It specifies CASRGGEKLFF. The genes are TRBV2 and TRBJ1-4, with D hard to call. Germline loops: CDR1 SNHLY, CDR2 FYNNEI. Trimming took 6 bases from V and 7 from J, leaving 6 bases between them. The CDR3 has 11 residues.

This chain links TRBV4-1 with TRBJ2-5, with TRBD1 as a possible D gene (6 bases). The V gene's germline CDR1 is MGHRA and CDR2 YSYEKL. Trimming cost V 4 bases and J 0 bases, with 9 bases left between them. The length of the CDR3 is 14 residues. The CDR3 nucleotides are TGCGCCAGCAGCCCCCGGGACAACCAAGAGACCCAGTACTTC. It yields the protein CASSPRDNQETQYF.

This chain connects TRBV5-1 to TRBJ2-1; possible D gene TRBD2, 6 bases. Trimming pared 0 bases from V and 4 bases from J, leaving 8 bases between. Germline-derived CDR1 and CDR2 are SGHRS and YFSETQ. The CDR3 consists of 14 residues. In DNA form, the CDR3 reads TGCGCCAGCAGCTTGGGACTAGGGTACAATGAGCAGTTCTTC. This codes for CASSLGLGYNEQFF.

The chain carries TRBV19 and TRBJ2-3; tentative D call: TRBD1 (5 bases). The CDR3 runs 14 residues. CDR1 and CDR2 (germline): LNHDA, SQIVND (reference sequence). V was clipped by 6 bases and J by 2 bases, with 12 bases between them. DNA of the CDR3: TGTGCCAGTAGCCTGCAGGGAACCACAGATACGCAGTATTTT. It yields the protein CASSLQGTTDTQYF.

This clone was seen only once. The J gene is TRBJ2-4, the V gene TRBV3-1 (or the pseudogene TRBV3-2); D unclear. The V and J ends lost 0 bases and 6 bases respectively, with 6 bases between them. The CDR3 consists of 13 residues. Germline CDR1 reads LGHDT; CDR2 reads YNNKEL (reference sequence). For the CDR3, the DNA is TGTGCCAGCAGCCAAGAGTTCGGAAACATTCAGTACTTC. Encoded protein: CASSQEFGNIQYF.

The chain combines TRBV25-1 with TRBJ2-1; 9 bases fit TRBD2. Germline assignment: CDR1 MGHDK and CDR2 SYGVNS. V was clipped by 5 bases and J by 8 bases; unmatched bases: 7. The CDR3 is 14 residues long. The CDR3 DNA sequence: TGTGCCAGCAGTCCTAACAGACTAGCGGATGAGCAGTTCTTC. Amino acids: CASSPNRLADEQFF. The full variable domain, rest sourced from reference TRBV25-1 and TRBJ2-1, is EADIYQTPRYLVIGTGKKITLECSQTMGHDKMYWYQQDPGMELHLIHYSYGVNSTEKGDLSSESTVSRIRTEHFPLTLESARPSHTSQYLCASSPNRLADEQFFGPGTRLTVL.

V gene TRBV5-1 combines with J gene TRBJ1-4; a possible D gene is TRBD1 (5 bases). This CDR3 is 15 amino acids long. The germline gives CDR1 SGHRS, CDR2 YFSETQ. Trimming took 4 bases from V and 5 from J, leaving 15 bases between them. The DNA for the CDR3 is TGCGCCAGCAGCCGGCTCAGCCAGGGCAATGAAAAACTGTTTTTT. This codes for CASSRLSQGNEKLFF.

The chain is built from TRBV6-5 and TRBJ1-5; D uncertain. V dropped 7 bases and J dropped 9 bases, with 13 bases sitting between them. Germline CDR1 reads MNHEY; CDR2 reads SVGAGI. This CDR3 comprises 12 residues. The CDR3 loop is CASKESVSPQHF. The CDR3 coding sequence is TGTGCCAGCAAGGAGTCAGTGTCGCCCCAGCATTTT.

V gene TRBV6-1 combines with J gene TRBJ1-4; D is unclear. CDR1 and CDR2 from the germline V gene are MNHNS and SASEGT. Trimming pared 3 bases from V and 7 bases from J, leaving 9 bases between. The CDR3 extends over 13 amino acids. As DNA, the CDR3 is TGTGCCAGCAGTGAGGAGGATGGTGAAAAACTGTTTTTT. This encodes CASSEEDGEKLFF.

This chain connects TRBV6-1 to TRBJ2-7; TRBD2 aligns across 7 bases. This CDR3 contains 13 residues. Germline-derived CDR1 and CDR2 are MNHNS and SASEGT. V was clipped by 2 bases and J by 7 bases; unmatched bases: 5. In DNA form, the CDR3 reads TGTGCCAGCAGTGAAAGGCTAGCGGAGGAGCAGTACTTC. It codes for CASSERLAEEQYF.

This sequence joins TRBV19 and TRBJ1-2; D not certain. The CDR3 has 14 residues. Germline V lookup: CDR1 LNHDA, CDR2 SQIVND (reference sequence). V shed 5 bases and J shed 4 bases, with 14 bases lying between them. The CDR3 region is CASSHQTVFYGYTF. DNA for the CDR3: TGTGCCAGTAGTCACCAAACAGTGTTCTATGGCTACACCTTC.

CDR3 bases: TGTGCCAGCAGCTTTGCCGCGGGTTCGAACTATGGCTACACCTTC. This gives the protein CASSFAAGSNYGYTF. V is TRBV7-2 and J is TRBJ1-2, with no clear D. CDR3 length: 15 residues. Germline loops: CDR1 SGHTA, CDR2 FQGNSA. Trimming shortened V by 3 bases and J by 2 bases, and 13 bases separated the two germline ends.

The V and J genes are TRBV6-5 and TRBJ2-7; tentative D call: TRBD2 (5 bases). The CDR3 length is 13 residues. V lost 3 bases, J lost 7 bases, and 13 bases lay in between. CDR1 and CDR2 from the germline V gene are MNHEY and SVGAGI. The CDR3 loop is CASSYFGEREQYF. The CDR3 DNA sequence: TGTGCCAGCAGTTATTTTGGGGAGCGGGAGCAGTACTTC.

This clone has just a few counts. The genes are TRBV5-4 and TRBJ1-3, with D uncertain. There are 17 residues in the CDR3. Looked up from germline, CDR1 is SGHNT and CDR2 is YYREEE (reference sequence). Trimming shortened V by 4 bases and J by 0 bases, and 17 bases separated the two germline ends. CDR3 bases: TGTGCCAGCAGCCGATATGGACTCTCAACCTCTGGAAACACCATATATTTT. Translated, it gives CASSRYGLSTSGNTIYF.

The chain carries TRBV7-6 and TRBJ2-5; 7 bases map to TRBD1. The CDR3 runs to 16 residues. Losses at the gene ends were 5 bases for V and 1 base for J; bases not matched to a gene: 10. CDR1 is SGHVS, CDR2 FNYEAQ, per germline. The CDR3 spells CASSPGSGTAQETQYF. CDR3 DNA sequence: TGTGCCAGCAGCCCAGGGTCAGGGACAGCCCAAGAGACCCAGTACTTC.

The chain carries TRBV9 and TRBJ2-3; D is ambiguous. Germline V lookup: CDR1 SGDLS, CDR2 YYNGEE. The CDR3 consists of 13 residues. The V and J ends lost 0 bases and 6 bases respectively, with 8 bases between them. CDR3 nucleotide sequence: TGTGCCAGCAGCGTAGGTATGGAGGATACGCAGTATTTT. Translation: CASSVGMEDTQYF. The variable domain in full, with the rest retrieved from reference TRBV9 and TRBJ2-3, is DSGVTQTPKHLITATGQRVTLRCSPRSGDLSVYWYQQSLDQGLQFLIQYYNGEERAKGNILERFSAQQFPDLHSELNLSSLELGDSALYFCASSVGMEDTQYFGPGTRLTVL.

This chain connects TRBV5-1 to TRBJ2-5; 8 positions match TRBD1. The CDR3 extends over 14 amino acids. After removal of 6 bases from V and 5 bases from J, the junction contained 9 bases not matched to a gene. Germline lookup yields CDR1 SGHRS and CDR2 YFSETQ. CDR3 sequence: CASKALTGEETQYF. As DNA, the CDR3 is TGCGCCAGCAAGGCCCTGACAGGGGAGGAGACCCAGTACTTC. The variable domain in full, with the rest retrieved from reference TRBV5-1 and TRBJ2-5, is KAGVTQTPRYLIKTRGQQVTLSCSPISGHRSVSWYQQTPGQGLQFLFEYFSETQRNKGNFPGRFSGRQFSNSRSEMNVSTLELGDSALYLCASKALTGEETQYFGPGTRLLVL.